Following are 24 T cell receptor beta chains from one sample sequenced in a study of cytomegalovirus exposure and HLA in healthy donors. Some clones are missing from TCRdb's copy, which holds only in-frame ones; the method was immunoSEQ multiplex PCR. The sample contains around 150,000 clones, approximately 80% of which appear only once. Sequenced: PBMCs. The receptors stem from a man aged 25-45 years in good health and CMV-seropositive.

This rearrangement joins TRBV6-6 to TRBJ1-1, with D possibly being TRBD1 (6 bases). V was cut by 6 bases and J by 4 bases, with 18 bases left in between. The CDR3 extends over 15 amino acids. The germline V gene encodes CDR1 MNHNY and CDR2 SVGAGI (reference sequence). The CDR3 reads CASSPTDRYGTEAFF. For the CDR3, the DNA is TGTGCCAGCAGCCCCACCGACAGGTACGGCACTGAAGCTTTCTTT.

The chain joins TRBV9 to TRBJ2-7; D not resolved. From germline, CDR1 is SGDLS and CDR2 YYNGEE. V was clipped by 4 bases and J by 3 bases, with 11 bases between them. The CDR3 is 13 residues long. CDR3 coding DNA: TGTGCCAGCAGCCCACCCCCGGGCTACGAGCAGTACTTC. This gives the protein CASSPPPGYEQYF.

Concerning this clone itself: One end of the junction is discordant with germline, which a read error may explain. The genes are TRBV13 and TRBJ1-2; D might be TRBD1 (5 bases). Per the germline V gene, CDR1 is PRHDT and CDR2 is FYEKMQ (reference sequence). CDR3 length equals 16 residues. The DNA for the CDR3 is TGTGCCAGCAGCGCGACACAGGAGCCGGCTAAATATGGCTACACCTTC. Its protein product is CASSATQEPAKYGYTF.

This clone is a singleton in its sample. V usage is TRBV29-1 and J usage is TRBJ2-3; 7 bases align to TRBD2. Losses at the gene ends were 4 bases for V and 3 bases for J; bases not matched to a gene: 7. CDR1 and CDR2 (germline): SQVTM, ANQGSEA. The CDR3 is 14 residues long. The CDR3 DNA reads as TGCAGCGTTGTGCCAGCGGGGTTTACAGATACGCAGTATTTT. Protein: CSVVPAGFTDTQYF.

The rearrangement links TRBV9 to TRBJ2-7; D is uncertain. Germline V gene sequence: CDR1 SGDLS, CDR2 YYNGEE. Trimming shortened V by 0 bases and J by 0 bases, and 10 bases separated the two germline ends. The CDR3 runs 15 residues. The chain's CDR3 is CASSVDGGSSYEQYF. The CDR3 nucleotides are TGTGCCAGCAGCGTAGACGGCGGTAGCTCCTACGAGCAGTACTTC.

The chain links TRBV5-1 to TRBJ2-1, with TRBD2 matching over 9 bases. The CDR3 totals 16 residues. The junction had 7 bases not matched to a gene; V was cut back by 4 bases and J by 2 bases. CDR1 is SGHRS, CDR2 YFSETQ, per germline. DNA of the CDR3: TGCGCCAGCAGCGTAGCTAGCGGGGCTACCTACAATGAGCAGTTCTTC. This translates into CASSVASGATYNEQFF.

This clone showed up just once. V gene TRBV5-1 combines with J gene TRBJ1-3, with 7 bases identical to TRBD1. V dropped 4 bases and J dropped 0; count of bases not matched to a gene: 10. This CDR3 has 17 residues. CDR1 is SGHRS, CDR2 YFSETQ, per germline. The CDR3 region has the DNA TGCGCCAGCAGCCTAAAGGGACAGACCTACTCTGGAAACACCATATATTTT. Translated, it gives CASSLKGQTYSGNTIYF.

The chain links TRBV7-2 to TRBJ1-2; a weak D match, TRBD1 (5 bases). CDR3 length equals 14 residues. Per germline, CDR1 SGHTA and CDR2 FQGNSA. Trimming took 2 bases from V and 6 from J, leaving 13 bases between them. This chain's CDR3 is CASSLLGPRDGYTF. The CDR3 nucleotides are TGTGCCAGCAGCTTACTAGGGCCCAGGGATGGCTACACCTTC.

V usage is TRBV7-9 and J usage is TRBJ2-7; 8 nucleotides line up with TRBD1. The CDR3 is 13 amino acids. Per the germline V gene, CDR1 is SEHNR and CDR2 is FQNEAQ (reference sequence). V dropped 4 bases and J dropped 12; count of bases not matched to a gene: 11. The CDR3 protein is CASSYEAGGNPYF. For the CDR3, the DNA is TGTGCCAGCAGCTACGAGGCAGGGGGCAATCCGTACTTC.

This clone was counted between two and nine times. The rearrangement links TRBV5-1 to TRBJ2-5, with D possibly TRBD2 on 6 matching bases. The CDR3 consists of 14 residues. V was trimmed by 6 bases and J by 1 base, leaving 13 bases between them. Germline V gene data show CDR1 as SGHRS and CDR2 as YFSETQ. CDR3 loop: CASKWRGSQETQYF. CDR3 coding DNA: TGCGCCAGCAAATGGAGGGGATCCCAAGAGACCCAGTACTTC.

This clone has just one count. The J gene is TRBJ1-1, the V gene TRBV30; possible D gene TRBD1, 5 bases. Germline-derived CDR1 and CDR2 are GTSNPN and SVGIG (reference sequence). This CDR3 is 14 amino acids long. Trimming took 2 bases from V and 4 from J, leaving 14 bases between them. CDR3 amino acids: CAWSKTVGGTEAFF. The CDR3 DNA reads as TGTGCCTGGAGTAAGACAGTGGGAGGCACTGAAGCTTTCTTT.

The chain couples TRBV2 to TRBJ1-4; maybe TRBD1 (5 bases). CDR1 SNHLY and CDR2 FYNNEI come from the germline V gene. The germline V and J ends were trimmed by 6 bases and 2 bases, with 7 bases remaining between them. This CDR3 has 13 amino acids. The CDR3 nucleotides are TGTGCCAGCAGAGCAGGGACTAATGAAAAACTGTTTTTT. It translates to CASRAGTNEKLFF.

This chain joins TRBV6-5 and TRBJ2-7, with 7 bases identical to TRBD2. Germline loops: CDR1 MNHEY, CDR2 SVGAGI. V was clipped by 9 bases and J by 7 bases; unmatched bases: 9. This CDR3 has 12 amino acids. DNA for the CDR3: TGTGCCAGTTCAAACCCGGGGGGAGAGCAGTACTTC. It specifies CASSNPGGEQYF.

This rearrangement joins TRBV6-1 to TRBJ1-5; TRBD1 is a possible D gene (5 bases). Germline V gene data show CDR1 as MNHNS and CDR2 as SASEGT. V was trimmed by 6 bases and J by 2 bases, leaving 14 bases between them. This CDR3 has 15 residues. CDR3 nucleotide sequence: TGTGCCAGCAGCCCGGTGGGGGGGGGCAATCAGCCCCAGCATTTT. Its protein is CASSPVGGGNQPQHF.

V and J are TRBV5-4 and TRBJ2-2; 9 bases line up with TRBD1. This CDR3 has 15 residues. V shed 2 bases, J shed 7 bases, and the junction held 6 bases outside the gene matches. CDR1 and CDR2 (germline): SGHNT, YYREEE (reference sequence). The CDR3 sequence: CASSFGGQGHGELFF. CDR3 nucleotides: TGTGCCAGCAGCTTTGGGGGACAGGGTCACGGGGAGCTGTTTTTT.

The genes are TRBV29-1 and TRBJ1-1; no reliable D call. This CDR3 region has 10 residues. The V gene lost 6 bases and the J gene lost 2 bases, with 4 bases spanning the gap. CDR1 is SQVTM and CDR2 is ANQGSEA in the germline V gene. The CDR3, as DNA: TGCAGCGTCAGTAACACTGAAGCTTTCTTT. Its protein product is CSVSNTEAFF.

The chain links TRBV18 to TRBJ1-2; D perhaps matches TRBD1 (6 bases). This CDR3 has 14 residues. Looked up from germline, CDR1 is KGHSH and CDR2 is LQKENI. Trimming took 4 bases from V and 6 from J, leaving 15 bases between them. The CDR3 DNA reads TGTGCCAGCTCACAGGGGCGGGGGCTCGATGGCTACACCTTC. Its protein is CASSQGRGLDGYTF.

The chain has TRBV18 and TRBJ2-3, with 7 nucleotides matching TRBD1. From germline, CDR1 is KGHSH and CDR2 LQKENI. The CDR3 consists of 14 residues. Trimming took 2 bases from V and 5 from J; bases not matched to a gene: 4. The CDR3 DNA follows: TGTGCCAGCTCACCAAGGGGGCCCGGAGATACGCAGTATTTT. Encoded protein: CASSPRGPGDTQYF. Full variable domain (remainder filled in from reference TRBV18 and TRBJ2-3): NAGVMQNPRHLVRRRGQEARLRCSPMKGHSHVYWYRQLPEEGLKFMVYLQKENIIDESGMPKERFSAEFPKEGPSILRIQQVVRGDSAAYFCASSPRGPGDTQYFGPGTRLTVL.

The gene calls are TRBV7-2 and TRBJ2-4, with D possibly TRBD2 on 6 matching bases. This CDR3 contains 17 residues. Germline V gives CDR1 SGHTA, CDR2 FQGNSA. Trimming left V 5 bases short and J 0 bases short, with 17 bases between. The CDR3 loop is CASSPKEGPLAKNIQYF. The CDR3 coding sequence is TGTGCCAGCAGCCCCAAGGAGGGGCCCCTAGCCAAAAACATTCAGTACTTC.

The genes are TRBV9 and TRBJ1-6; the D is unclear. CDR1 is SGDLS, CDR2 YYNGEE, per germline. V dropped 3 bases and J dropped 5 bases, with 9 bases sitting between them. The length of the CDR3 is 14 residues. The CDR3 DNA follows: TGTGCCAGCAGCGCCGGACTTAATAATTCACCCCTCCACTTT. This gives the protein CASSAGLNNSPLHF.

The chain links TRBV4-1 to TRBJ2-7, with D possibly being TRBD1 (5 bases). The germline V gene has CDR1 MGHRA and CDR2 YSYEKL. CDR3 length: 15 residues. V lost 3 bases and J 1 base, leaving 13 bases between the germline ends. The CDR3 protein is CASSHPPRASYEQYF. DNA for the CDR3: TGCGCCAGCAGCCACCCCCCCAGGGCTTCCTACGAGCAGTACTTC.

Many counts were recorded for this clone. The gene calls are TRBV7-6 and TRBJ1-5, with 10 bases matching TRBD1. CDR3 length: 15 amino acids. The V and J ends lost 5 bases and 7 bases, in that order; junction bases with no gene match: 8. Per the germline V gene, CDR1 is SGHVS and CDR2 is FNYEAQ. The CDR3 region is CASSRWTGGDQPQHF. Here the CDR3 DNA reads TGTGCCAGCAGCCGGTGGACAGGGGGGGACCAGCCCCAGCATTTT. The whole variable domain, filled in from reference TRBV7-6 and TRBJ1-5, reads GAGVSQSPRYKVTKRGQDVALRCDPISGHVSLYWYRQALGQGPEFLTYFNYEAQQDKSGLPNDRFSAERPEGSISTLTIQRTEQRDSAMYRCASSRWTGGDQPQHFGDGTRLSIL.

The genes are TRBV2 and TRBJ2-7; 15 nucleotides line up with TRBD2. CDR1 is SNHLY, CDR2 FYNNEI, per germline. Losses at the gene ends were 8 bases for V and 7 bases for J; bases not matched to a gene: 3. The CDR3 is 13 amino acids. This CDR3 reads CASVGLAGGEQYF. CDR3 DNA sequence: TGTGCCAGCGTAGGACTAGCGGGGGGGGAGCAGTACTTC.

The V and J genes are TRBV9 and TRBJ1-1; weak D call: TRBD1 (5 bases). V lost 4 bases and J 1 base, leaving 11 bases between the germline ends. Germline V gene lookup returns CDR1 SGDLS and CDR2 YYNGEE. The CDR3 contains 14 residues. The CDR3 coding sequence is TGTGCCAGCAGCCTCGGGGGTGGGAACACTGAAGCTTTCTTT. Encoded protein: CASSLGGGNTEAFF.